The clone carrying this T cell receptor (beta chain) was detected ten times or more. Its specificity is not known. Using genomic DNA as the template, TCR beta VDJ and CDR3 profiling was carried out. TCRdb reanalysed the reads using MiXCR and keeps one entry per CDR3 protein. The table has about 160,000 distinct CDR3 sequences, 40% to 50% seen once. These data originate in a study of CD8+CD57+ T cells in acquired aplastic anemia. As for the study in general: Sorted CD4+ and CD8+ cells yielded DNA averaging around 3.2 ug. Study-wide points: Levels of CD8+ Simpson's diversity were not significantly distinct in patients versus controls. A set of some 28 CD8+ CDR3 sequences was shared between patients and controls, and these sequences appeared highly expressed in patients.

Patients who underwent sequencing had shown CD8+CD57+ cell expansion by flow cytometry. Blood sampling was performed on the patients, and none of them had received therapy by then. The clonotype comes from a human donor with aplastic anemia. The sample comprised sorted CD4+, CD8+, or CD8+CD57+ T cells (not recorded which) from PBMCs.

CDR3 amino acids: CASNPLGNQPQHF. Here the CDR3 DNA reads TGTGCCAGCAATCCCCTCGGGAACCAGCCCCAGCATTTT. V and J are TRBV2 and TRBJ1-5; D unresolved. The CDR3 runs 13 residues. Germline CDR1 SNHLY, CDR2 FYNNEI. Trimming removed 7 bases from V and 7 bases from J, with 14 bases in between.